This entry features one TCR beta chain sequence. This clonotype was seen at least ten times. There is no known antigen for this receptor. No clone much larger than this one lies a single base away; base qualities are absent. The data stem from a study of blood T cells in healthy people across ages (dated by TCRdb to 2014 to 2015). Background for the entire study: In model experiments, template switching captured about one uniquely barcoded TCR beta cDNA molecule for every two T cells. Age-related changes in TCR beta repertoire diversity were measured in the study by deep sequencing normalized with unique cDNA molecular identifiers. The donors were divided into four age groups: young (average around 16 years), middle-aged (about 40), aged (approximately 62) and long-lived (roughly 82). To avoid experimental bias, donors of different ages were spread randomly across the sequencing lanes. Using the same blood draw, the study looked at two additional independent replicas of 1 million unique cDNA reads for two donors, one aged 18 to 30 and the other aged 80 or older. Overall study outcomes, separate from this receptor: Compared with the aged group, more naive CD4+ T cells, fewer expanded clones and increased TCR diversity were shown by the long-lived group, suggesting age selection. Observed TCR beta diversity per million T cells fell roughly linearly with age, and a significant reduction was already apparent by age about 43. Conclusive comparison of naive and antigen-experienced compartments was prevented by the profiling of bulk unsorted PBMCs. Observed TCR beta diversity correlated strongly with the percentage of naive T cells measured by flow cytometry. Estimates of total diversity based on one million sequenced T cells were considered lower bounds and underestimates. The CMV infection status of donors was not known, potentially confounding age-related changes in expanded clonotypes.

The approximately 39 donors, aged about 6 to 100 years, were systemically healthy Caucasian individuals from Russia. Each donor gave approximately 9.3 milliliters of peripheral blood, collected into EDTA-treated Vacutainer tubes. Ficoll-Paque density-gradient centrifugation was used to isolate PBMCs, with at least 6.5 million per sample. Trizol reagent was used to extract total RNA from PBMCs, with at least 6 micrograms per sample. Naive CD45RAhigh/CD27high T cell percentages were measured by flow cytometry on a PBMC aliquot from every donor. The method behind the library was 5' RACE. TCRdb names Illumina HiSeq 2500 as the instrument used. A second PCR of about 7 to 12 cycles was performed with a sample-barcoded 5' primer and a J-beta primer mix. Each TCR beta cDNA molecule received a unique molecular identifier from a template-switch 5' adaptor carrying 12 random nucleotides. At least 2.5 million CDR3-containing paired-end reads were obtained from each sample. All of the RNA was converted into first-strand cDNA using the Mint cDNA synthesis kit, with a TRBC-specific oligonucleotide serving as the primer. Following uracil-DNA glycosylase treatment, a first 18-cycle PCR with universal primers M1SS and BC2_uni_R was performed on all cDNA. Regarding the original processing steps: Normalization of each sample was performed by random selection of 1 million high-quality reads, each carrying a distinct molecular identifier. Instead of being binned into consensus sequences, reads with shared molecular identifiers were discarded. MiTCR, set to a Q25 quality threshold and the strictest error-elimination algorithm, was used for CDR3 identification, clonotype clustering and error correction. A nonparametric unseen species model with Euler transformation was used to estimate lower-bound total TCR beta diversity. TCRdb took the public reads, trimmed them with fastp at Q25, ran MiXCR for clone calling and kept in-frame beta chains. Each CDR3 protein gets just one entry, which takes the most common genes and DNA from the rows behind it. In this record, the V and J calls reflect TCRdb's handling and not the investigators' own analysis. This sample is represented by about 1 million distinct CDR3 sequences; 40% to 50% of them were singletons. 18% of the sample is held by the ten biggest clonotypes.

According to the germline V gene (reference sequence), CDR1 reads DFQATT and CDR2 reads SNEGSKA. Including the terminal cysteine and phenylalanine, the CDR3 comprises 15 residues. Only CDR3 DNA is held: 45 bases, read in frame from base 1. The junction shows trimming of 1 base on V and 2 bases on J, and the gene matches do not reach 4 bases of it. This receptor chain uses TRBV20-1 and TRBJ2-5; TRBD2 lines up with 10 middle nucleotides. The clonotype was recovered from a woman between 55 and 75 years old in good health. The material sequenced was blood. CDR3 loop: CSARAISGRQETQYF. The DNA sequence is given as TGCAGTGCTAGAGCCATTAGCGGGAGGCAAGAGACCCAGTACTTC.